The entry below describes one T cell receptor (beta chain). Its matching antigen is unknown. The germline CDR1 and CDR2 sequences are MNHNY and SVGAGI (reference sequence). This CDR3 is built from 11 residues. Deletions cut 6 bases from V and 8 bases from J, with 7 bases between. The sample originates from a study of cytomegalovirus exposure and HLA in healthy donors. Study-wide results and limits: Indistinguishable V segments, including TRBV6-2 and TRBV6-3, were excluded. No immune exposure information besides CMV serostatus was available.

PCR primers comprised 60 Vbeta and 13 Jbeta primers. Some clones are missing from TCRdb's copy, which holds only in-frame ones; the method was immunoSEQ multiplex PCR. This sample carries 65,000 to 90,000 clones, with around 3.8% going to the ten biggest clones. Specimen: PBMCs. The chain recombines TRBV6-6 with TRBJ1-4; TRBD1 might be the D (5 bases). The TCR sequence derives from a female donor in good health and CMV-seropositive. This chain's CDR3 is CASRGGEKLFF. The CDR3 DNA follows: TGTGCCAGCAGGGGGGGGGAAAAACTGTTTTTT.